A single sample is the source of the 21 T cell receptor beta chains below, sequenced in a study of T cells after posttransplantation cyclophosphamide. Busulfan-fludarabine conditioning, marrow transplant, and cyclophosphamide on days +3 and +4 were administered. This table comes from immunoSEQ multiplex PCR, and its TCRdb copy is limited to in-frame clones, with some not included. The top ten hold roughly 14% of the sample, which has around 2,600 clones, around 62% seen once. Sequencing used PBMCs, obtained 30 days after allogeneic stem cell transplant with posttransplant cyclophosphamide. The receptor set was obtained from a male patient aged 60 to 75 who received an allogeneic stem cell transplant from a related donor and was CMV-positive. A share of the T cells may be of graft donor origin.

The V and J genes are TRBV29-1 and TRBJ1-3; D uncertain. CDR1 SQVTM and CDR2 ANQGSEA come from the germline V gene. The CDR3 sequence is 13 residues long. Trimming cost V 3 bases and J 2 bases, with 8 bases left between them. The CDR3 DNA reads TGCAGCGTTGACCCCTTCCCTGGAAACACCATATATTTT. It is translated as CSVDPFPGNTIYF.

The rearrangement uses TRBV12-1 and TRBJ1-3. TRBV12-1 is termed a pseudogene. The CDR3 length is 14 residues. The CDR3 sequence: CASSFNSSGNTIYF. CDR3 DNA sequence: TGTGCCAGCAGCTTCAACTCCTCTGGAAACACCATATATTTT.

The chain is built from TRBV6-6 and TRBJ2-1, with 13 bases identical to TRBD2. This CDR3 is built from 15 residues. Trimming removed 10 bases from V and 9 bases from J; junction bases left unmatched: 12. Germline V CDR1 and CDR2: MNHNY, SVGAGI (reference sequence). CDR3 sequence reads: CATYRTSGRLGEQFF. The CDR3, as DNA: TGTGCCACTTACCGGACTAGCGGGAGATTAGGTGAGCAGTTCTTC.

The chain employs TRBV5-1 and TRBJ2-1; possibly TRBD1 for D (5 bases). The CDR3 extends over 13 amino acids. The V end lost 1 base, the J end lost 9 bases, and 11 bases lay between the germline ends. The germline V gene has CDR1 SGHRS and CDR2 YFSETQ. DNA for the CDR3: TGCGCCAGCAGCTTGCAGGGCGGAAGTGAGCAGTTCTTC. Translated, it gives CASSLQGGSEQFF.

This clone was seen only a few times. The chain has TRBV11-3 and TRBJ2-3, with D uncertain. Germline lookup yields CDR1 SGHNT and CDR2 YENEEA. The V end lost 1 base, the J end lost 0 bases, and 8 bases lay between the germline ends. This CDR3 contains 15 residues. CDR3 amino acids: CASSLGVSSTDTQYF. The CDR3, as DNA: TGTGCCAGCAGCTTAGGCGTCTCTAGCACAGATACGCAGTATTTT.

This clone has a single count. One junction end disagrees with the germline gene, perhaps due to a read error. The chain uses TRBV7-9 and TRBJ1-2; D uncertain. Germline CDR1 and CDR2: SEHNR and FQNEAQ (reference sequence). This CDR3 region has 12 residues. This CDR3 is CASSLKSALRAF. The CDR3 coding sequence is TGTGCCAGCAGCTTAAAATCGGCCCTACGGGCCTTC. The entire variable domain, with the rest obtained from reference TRBV7-9 and TRBJ1-2, is as follows: DTGVSQNPRHKITKRGQNVTFRCDPISEHNRLYWYRQTLGQGPEFLTYFQNEAQLEKSRLLSDRFSAERPKGSFSTLEIQRTEQGDSAMYLCASSLKSALRAFGSGTRLTVV.

This clone showed up just once. The chain uses TRBV5-1 and TRBJ1-1; D is perhaps TRBD1 (5 bases). Germline V gene data show CDR1 as SGHRS and CDR2 as YFSETQ. The CDR3 extends over 12 amino acids. The V end lost 3 bases, the J end lost 9 bases, and 12 bases lay between the germline ends. The CDR3 nucleotides read TGCGCCAGCAGCTATGGAGGGACTAAAGCTTTCTTT. Protein sequence: CASSYGGTKAFF.

The rearrangement uses TRBV19 and TRBJ1-1; D may be TRBD1 (6 bases). This CDR3 is built from 14 residues. CDR1 is LNHDA and CDR2 is SQIVND in the germline V gene (reference sequence). The V gene lost 6 bases and the J gene lost 1 base, with 12 bases spanning the gap. The CDR3 loop reads CASRARGRNTEAFF. The CDR3 bases are TGTGCCAGTAGGGCCAGGGGTAGGAACACTGAAGCTTTCTTT.

The chain employs TRBV4-3 and TRBJ2-3, with TRBD1 as a possible D gene (7 bases). Germline V gene lookup returns CDR1 LGHNA and CDR2 YSLEER. The V end was cut by 1 base, the J end by 5 bases, with 13 bases between. This CDR3 is built from 15 residues. This CDR3 reads CASSQGHRGGDTQYF. In DNA, the CDR3 is TGCGCCAGCAGCCAAGGACACAGGGGAGGAGATACGCAGTATTTT.

This clone has a handful of counts. The chain has TRBV6-1 and TRBJ1-3, with no clear D. Trimming took 6 bases from V and 4 from J, leaving 13 bases between them. The CDR3 totals 14 residues. The V gene's germline CDR1 is MNHNS and CDR2 SASEGT. The CDR3 sequence: CASRGIEGGNTIYF. The CDR3 nucleotides are TGTGCCAGCAGAGGAATCGAGGGAGGAAACACCATATATTTT.

The rearrangement links TRBV14 to TRBJ2-2; D is unresolved. Germline-derived CDR1 and CDR2 are SGHDN and FVKESK. The ends were cut back, 1 base at V and 6 bases at J, with 6 bases in the middle. This CDR3 has 13 residues. Here the CDR3 DNA reads TGTGCCAGCAGCCAAGTGGGCGCCGGGGAGCTGTTTTTT. Translating gives CASSQVGAGELFF.

The rearrangement uses TRBV5-1 and TRBJ2-1; TRBD2 aligns across 7 bases. The CDR3 contains 14 residues. CDR1 and CDR2 from the germline V gene are SGHRS and YFSETQ. With V trimmed by 4 bases and J by 9 bases, 10 bases remained unmatched. In DNA, the CDR3 is TGCGCCAGCAGCCCCCTCACTAGCGATGCTGAGCAGTTCTTC. Protein: CASSPLTSDAEQFF.

The chain links TRBV27 to TRBJ2-1; TRBD2 matches at 11 bases. V lost 0 bases, J lost 6 bases, and 10 bases stayed unmatched. The length of the CDR3 is 18 residues. From germline, CDR1 is MNHEY and CDR2 SMNVEV (reference sequence). The CDR3 protein is CASSLSRLAGGLSNEQFF. The CDR3 DNA follows: TGTGCCAGCAGTTTATCAAGATTAGCGGGAGGGCTTTCCAATGAGCAGTTCTTC.

There are a few counts of this clone. This chain joins TRBV30 and TRBJ2-1; the D gene is possibly TRBD2 (7 bases). Germline CDR1 GTSNPN, CDR2 SVGIG (reference sequence). There are 13 residues in the CDR3. V was cut by 1 base and J by 13 bases, with 17 bases left in between. The CDR3 DNA follows: TGTGCCTGGAGTGAGGGGGTGCGGGGGAACCAGTTCTTC. It yields the protein CAWSEGVRGNQFF.

The gene calls are TRBV6-5 and TRBJ2-1, with 8 bases lining up with TRBD2. This CDR3 comprises 15 residues. The junction had 7 bases not matched to a gene; V was cut back by 5 bases and J by 4 bases. The germline CDR1 and CDR2 sequences are MNHEY and SVGAGI. CDR3 in DNA: TGTGCCAGCAGTCAGCGGGGGCTATTATACAATGAGCAGTTCTTC. It is translated as CASSQRGLLYNEQFF.

The genes are TRBV18 and TRBJ2-2; unclear D gene. Trimming removed 1 base from V and 0 bases from J, with 3 bases in between. CDR3 length equals 14 residues. Per germline, CDR1 KGHSH and CDR2 LQKENI. CDR3 DNA sequence: TGTGCCAGCTCACCACTCACGAACACCGGGGAGCTGTTTTTT. This gives the protein CASSPLTNTGELFF.

This chain links TRBV29-1 with TRBJ1-1; tentatively, D is TRBD1 (6 bases). Per germline, CDR1 SQVTM and CDR2 ANQGSEA. V lost 3 bases, J lost 4 bases, and 18 bases lay in between. There are 15 residues in the CDR3. Here the CDR3 DNA reads TGCAGCGTTGACCCACCGGGGGGGGCCGGCACTGAAGCTTTCTTT. As protein: CSVDPPGGAGTEAFF.

The chain recombines TRBV6-1 with TRBJ2-3; tentative D call: TRBD2 (6 bases). V lost 6 bases and J 3 bases, leaving 10 bases between the germline ends. In germline, CDR1 is MNHNS, CDR2 SASEGT. This CDR3 region has 13 residues. The CDR3 protein is CASRIGRTDTQYF. The CDR3 bases are TGTGCCAGCAGGATCGGGAGAACAGATACGCAGTATTTT.

The J gene is TRBJ1-3, the V gene TRBV7-9; D is unresolved. CDR1 and CDR2 from the germline V gene are SEHNR and FQNEAQ (reference sequence). V was shortened by 5 bases and J by 4 bases, with 15 bases between the two germline ends. This CDR3 has 15 residues. The CDR3 reads CASSPPRRLGNTIYF. DNA for the CDR3: TGTGCCAGCAGCCCCCCTCGGAGGCTCGGAAACACCATATATTTT.

J is TRBJ1-5 and V is TRBV21-1. TRBV21-1 is an annotated pseudogene. The CDR3 sequence is 17 residues long. The CDR3 spells CASRITLAHWHHQPQHF. The CDR3 DNA is TGTGCCAGCAGGATAACTCTAGCACATTGGCATCATCAGCCCCAGCATTTT.

In DNA form, the CDR3 reads TGTGCCAGCAGCTTTATGGGGGAGCTGTTTTTT. This encodes CASSFMGELFF. This chain joins TRBV5-4 and TRBJ2-2; D is undetermined. Trimming left V 2 bases short and J 8 bases short, with 4 bases between. The CDR3 contains 11 residues. Germline CDR1 and CDR2: SGHNT and YYREEE (reference sequence).